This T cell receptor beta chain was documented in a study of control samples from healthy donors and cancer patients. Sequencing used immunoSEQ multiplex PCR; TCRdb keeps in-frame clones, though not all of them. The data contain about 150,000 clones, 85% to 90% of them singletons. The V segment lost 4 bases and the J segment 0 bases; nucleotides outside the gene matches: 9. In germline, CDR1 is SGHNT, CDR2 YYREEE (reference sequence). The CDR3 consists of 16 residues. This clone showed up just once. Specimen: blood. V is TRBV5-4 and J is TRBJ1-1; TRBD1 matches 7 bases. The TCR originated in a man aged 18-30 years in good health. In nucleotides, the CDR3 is TGTGCCAGCAGCCGGACGGGACAGCCCATGAACACTGAAGCTTTCTTT. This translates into CASSRTGQPMNTEAFF.